This is a list of T cell receptor beta chains from one sample in a study of shared clonotypes between healthy human individuals. Assay used: immunoSEQ multiplex PCR; TCRdb lists only in-frame clones, some missing. Of about 1.1 million clones listed, 75% to 80% are singletons. The sequencing input was memory CD4+ T cells from PBMCs. These receptors were collected from a man in his late teens or twenties in good health. Some clones in this sample may be carry-over from other donors' samples. The CDR3 runs from the conserved cysteine through the conserved F or W. D genes are given only for firm matches. Clone sizes are given selectively: once, few, many, or a class where the clone is expanded.

CDR3: CASSHLRREDEQYF; DNA: TGTGCCAGCAGCCACCTGAGGCGGGAGGACGAGCAGTACTTC; D: TRBD2; V: TRBV7-2; size: .; J: TRBJ2-7
CDR3: CASSRGTNTGELFF; DNA: TGTGCCAGCAGCAGGGGGACGAACACCGGGGAGCTGTTTTTT; D: .; V: TRBV11-3; size: few; J: TRBJ2-2
CDR3: CASIGGGDYGYTF; DNA: TGTGCCAGCATCGGTGGAGGAGACTATGGCTACACCTTC; D: .; V: TRBV28; size: .; J: TRBJ1-2
CDR3: CASSTTRGSQETQYF; DNA: TGTGCCAGCAGTACTACCCGCGGCTCCCAAGAGACCCAGTACTTC; D: .; V: TRBV28; size: .; J: TRBJ2-5
CDR3: CASSPAAEVYEKLFF; DNA: TGCGCCAGCAGCCCGGCGGCAGAGGTTTATGAAAAACTGTTTTTT; D: .; V: TRBV5-1; size: few; J: TRBJ1-4
CDR3: CASSSQGNNYGYTF; DNA: TGTGCCAGCTCTAGCCAGGGGAATAACTATGGCTACACCTTC; D: .; V: TRBV18; size: few; J: TRBJ1-2
CDR3: CASSQLGSLAEKDEVTQYF; DNA: TGCGCCAGCAGCCAACTTGGCTCTCTAGCGGAAAAAGATGAGGTGACCCAGTACTTC; D: TRBD2; V: TRBV4-1; size: .; J: TRBJ2-5
CDR3: CASSLRSGEQYF; DNA: TGTGCCAGCAGCTTGCGGAGCGGGGAGCAGTACTTC; D: .; V: TRBV5-8; size: .; J: TRBJ2-7
CDR3: CASSIDGAEGYTQYF; DNA: TGTGCCAGTAGTATAGACGGAGCGGAGGGGTATACGCAGTATTTT; D: .; V: TRBV19; size: .; J: TRBJ2-3
CDR3: CASSGRDRGRNEQFF; DNA: TGTGCCAGCAGTGGGCGGGACAGGGGTCGAAATGAGCAGTTCTTC; D: TRBD1; V: TRBV6-1; size: .; J: TRBJ2-1
CDR3: CASSRRRASDTGELFF; DNA: TGTGCCAGCAGTCGGAGGAGGGCCAGCGACACCGGGGAGCTGTTTTTT; D: .; V: TRBV11-2; size: .; J: TRBJ2-2
CDR3: CATSLGTTNEKLFF; DNA: TGTGCCACCAGCCTCGGGACAACTAATGAAAAACTGTTTTTT; D: .; V: TRBV5-8; size: .; J: TRBJ1-4
CDR3: CASSQRQGYLYEQYF; DNA: TGTGCCAGCAGCCAAAGACAGGGATACCTTTACGAGCAGTACTTC; D: TRBD1; V: TRBV4-2; size: once; J: TRBJ2-7
CDR3: CASREGRENTIYF; DNA: TGTGCCAGCAGAGAAGGAAGAGAAAACACCATATATTTT; D: .; V: TRBV28; size: once; J: TRBJ1-3
CDR3: CASSSDRTNEKLFF; DNA: TGTGCCAGCAGCTCGGACAGAACTAATGAAAAACTGTTTTTT; D: .; V: TRBV9; size: .; J: TRBJ1-4
CDR3: CASSSRPDAYEQYF; DNA: TGTGCCAGCAGTTCCAGACCGGACGCCTACGAGCAGTACTTC; D: .; V: TRBV27; size: .; J: TRBJ2-7
CDR3: CASSLVDGALYEQYF; DNA: TGCGCCAGCAGCTTGGTTGATGGGGCGCTCTACGAGCAGTACTTC; D: .; V: TRBV5-1; size: .; J: TRBJ2-7
CDR3: CASSPSVQESQYF; DNA: TGTGCCAGCAGCCCTAGCGTTCAAGAGTCCCAGTACTTC; D: .; V: TRBV5-4; size: .; J: TRBJ2-5
CDR3: CASSRGLAGVGLDTQYF; DNA: TGCGCCAGCAGCCGGGGACTAGCGGGAGTTGGATTAGATACGCAGTATTTT; D: TRBD2; V: TRBV5-1; size: .; J: TRBJ2-3
CDR3: CASSIVRASGRASGELFF; DNA: TGTGCCAGTAGTATAGTACGGGCTAGCGGGAGGGCGTCCGGGGAGCTGTTTTTT; D: TRBD2; V: TRBV19; size: .; J: TRBJ2-2
CDR3: CASRPSGRAWDEQFF; DNA: TGTGCCAGCAGACCAAGCGGGAGGGCCTGGGATGAGCAGTTCTTC; D: TRBD2; V: TRBV28; size: .; J: TRBJ2-1
CDR3: CASSYSRRAYEQFF; DNA: TGTGCCAGCAGCTACAGCAGGAGGGCCTATGAGCAGTTCTTC; D: .; V: TRBV28; size: .; J: TRBJ2-1
CDR3: CASTDRVVTDTQYF; DNA: TGTGCCAGCACTGACAGGGTGGTGACAGATACGCAGTATTTT; D: TRBD1; V: TRBV11-2; size: .; J: TRBJ2-3
CDR3: CASSLEGRGNTEAFF; DNA: TGTGCCAGCAGCTTAGAGGGCAGGGGGAACACTGAAGCTTTCTTT; D: .; V: TRBV7-9; size: .; J: TRBJ1-1
CDR3: CASSLDISGLNTEAFF; DNA: TGTGCCAGCAGCTTGGACATTAGTGGGCTGAACACTGAAGCTTTCTTT; D: .; V: TRBV5-8; size: .; J: TRBJ1-1
CDR3: CASSQGLAGGNNEQFF; DNA: TGTGCCAGCAGCCAGGGACTAGCGGGAGGGAACAATGAGCAGTTCTTC; D: TRBD2; V: TRBV28; size: .; J: TRBJ2-1
CDR3: CASSENLLAEQYF; DNA: TGTGCCAGCAGTGAAAATCTATTAGCCGAGCAGTACTTC; D: .; V: TRBV6-1; size: .; J: TRBJ2-7
CDR3: CASSLDRASTDTQYF; DNA: TGTGCCAGCAGTCTCGACAGGGCTAGCACAGATACGCAGTATTTT; D: TRBD1; V: TRBV6-6; size: .; J: TRBJ2-3
CDR3: CASSPLGTDTQYF; DNA: TGTGCCAGCTCACCACTCGGCACAGATACGCAGTATTTT; D: .; V: TRBV18; size: .; J: TRBJ2-3
CDR3: CASRSGLAGGLETQYF; DNA: TGCGCCAGCAGGAGCGGACTAGCGGGAGGGCTTGAGACCCAGTACTTC; D: TRBD2; V: TRBV5-1; size: .; J: TRBJ2-5
CDR3: CASSPLEGPSGVGYTF; DNA: TGCGCCAGCAGCCCCTTAGAGGGGCCATCAGGGGTTGGCTACACCTTC; D: .; V: TRBV23-1; size: .; J: TRBJ1-2
CDR3: CASREDRYYEQYF; DNA: TGTGCCAGCAGAGAAGACAGGTACTACGAGCAGTACTTC; D: .; V: TRBV6-5; size: .; J: TRBJ2-7
CDR3: CASLSRGAAIQYF; DNA: TGTGCCAGCCTCTCGAGGGGGGCGGCCATTCAGTACTTC; D: .; V: TRBV27; size: .; J: TRBJ2-4
CDR3: CASSITGSLVAQHF; DNA: TGTGCCAGTAGTATAACAGGCTCCCTGGTGGCCCAGCATTTT; D: .; V: TRBV19; size: .; J: TRBJ1-5
CDR3: CASSLGDRASTQYF; DNA: TGCGCCAGCAGCTTGGGTGACAGGGCCTCGACCCAGTACTTC; D: TRBD1; V: TRBV5-1; size: .; J: TRBJ2-5
CDR3: CASSLDSVQETQYF; DNA: TGTGCCAGCAGCTTAGATTCAGTCCAAGAGACCCAGTACTTC; D: .; V: TRBV7-8; size: .; J: TRBJ2-5
CDR3: CASSPTSALAGAQYF; DNA: TGTGCCAGCAGCCCGACTAGCGCGCTCGCCGGCGCGCAGTATTTT; D: TRBD2; V: TRBV2; size: few; J: TRBJ2-3
CDR3: CASRRGRSYNEQFF; DNA: TGTGCCAGCAGGAGAGGACGTTCCTACAATGAGCAGTTCTTC; D: .; V: TRBV6-5; size: .; J: TRBJ2-1
CDR3: CASSQGNGGILEGNQPQHF; DNA: TGCGCCAGCAGCCAAGGAAATGGGGGTATTCTGGAGGGCAATCAGCCCCAGCATTTT; D: .; V: TRBV4-1; size: .; J: TRBJ1-5
CDR3: CASSYHTGELFF; DNA: TGTGCCAGCAGCTACCACACCGGGGAGCTGTTTTTT; D: .; V: TRBV11-2; size: .; J: TRBJ2-2
CDR3: CATSRAGNTGELFF; DNA: TGTGCCACCAGCAGGGCGGGGAACACCGGGGAGCTGTTTTTT; D: .; V: TRBV15; size: .; J: TRBJ2-2
CDR3: CASSIGGGPYEQYF; DNA: TGTGCCAGTAGTATAGGAGGTGGCCCCTACGAGCAGTACTTC; D: .; V: TRBV19; size: .; J: TRBJ2-7
CDR3: CASSYADTQYF; DNA: TGCGCCAGCAGCTACGCAGATACGCAGTATTTT; D: .; V: TRBV5-1; size: .; J: TRBJ2-3
CDR3: CASRPDRGFTYEQYF; DNA: TGCGCCAGCCGTCCGGACAGGGGCTTTACCTACGAGCAGTACTTC; D: TRBD1; V: TRBV4-1; size: .; J: TRBJ2-7
CDR3: CASSEAPGAGTRDF; DNA: TGTGCCAGCAGTGAAGCGCCGGGGGCCGGGACTAGGGACTTC; D: TRBD2; V: TRBV2; size: .; J: TRBJ2-7
CDR3: CASSRSDTQYF; DNA: TGTGCCAGCAGTCGTTCGGATACGCAGTATTTT; D: .; V: TRBV2; size: .; J: TRBJ2-3